In its sample, the clone carrying this TCR beta chain was seen once. This record comes from a study of shared T cell receptors in the human thymus. The CDR3 runs to 14 residues. In germline, CDR1 is SGHRS, CDR2 YFSETQ. V was cut by 2 bases and J by 2 bases, with 10 bases left in between. Profiling relied on immunoSEQ multiplex PCR, and the TCRdb table lists in-frame clones only, not all of them. The table shows 640,000 or so clones, with more than 75% occurring only once. These same data were also listed under a study on human thymus T cells. That publication notes: Thymic resections from corrective heart surgery supplied the tissue. Use of V and J genes seemed skewed within the thymic and blood repertoires.

Sequences were obtained from thymocytes. This sequence joins TRBV5-1 and TRBJ1-1, with D possibly TRBD1 on 5 matching bases. The sequence came from a boy in the first two years of life with a congenital heart defect. The DNA for the CDR3 is TGCGCCAGCAGCTTCGGGGGAGTTAACACTGAAGCTTTCTTT. It encodes CASSFGGVNTEAFF.